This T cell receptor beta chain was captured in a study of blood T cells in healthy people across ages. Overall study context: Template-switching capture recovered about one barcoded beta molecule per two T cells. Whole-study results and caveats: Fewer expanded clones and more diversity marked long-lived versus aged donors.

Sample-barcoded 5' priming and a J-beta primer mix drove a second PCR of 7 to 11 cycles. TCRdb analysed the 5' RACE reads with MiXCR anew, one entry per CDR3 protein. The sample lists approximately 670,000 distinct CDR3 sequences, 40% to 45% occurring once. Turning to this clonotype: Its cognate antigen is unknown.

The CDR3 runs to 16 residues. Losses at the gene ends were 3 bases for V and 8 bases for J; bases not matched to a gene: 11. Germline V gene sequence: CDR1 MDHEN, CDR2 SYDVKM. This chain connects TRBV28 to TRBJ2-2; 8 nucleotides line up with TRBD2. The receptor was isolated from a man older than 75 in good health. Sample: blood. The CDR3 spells CASSFNRGRLGGELFF. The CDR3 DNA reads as TGTGCCAGCAGTTTCAATCGCGGGAGGCTGGGAGGGGAGCTGTTTTTT. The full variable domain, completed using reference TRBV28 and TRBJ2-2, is DVKVTQSSRYLVKRTGEKVFLECVQDMDHENMFWYRQDPGLGLRLIYFSYDVKMKEKGDIPEGYSVSREKKERFSLILESASTNQTSMYLCASSFNRGRLGGELFFGEGSRLTVL.